The 6 T cell receptor beta chains below were found in one sample sequenced in a study of patients and donors after allogeneic stem cell transplantation. TCRdb independently ran MiXCR on the RT-PCR reads; one entry per CDR3 protein. The table lists 110,000 or so distinct CDR3 sequences, 35% of them singletons, with around 30% in the top ten. Sequencing input: blood, either unsorted or a sorted T cell fraction (not recorded which). The receptors come from a human donor who was either an allogeneic HSCT recipient or a stem cell or donor lymphocyte infusion donor (not recorded which). It is not recorded whose cells these are; they may come from a transplant donor.

The rearrangement joins TRBV7-2 to TRBJ1-2; perhaps TRBD1 as D (6 bases). V lost 7 bases and J lost 3, with 12 bases in between. The CDR3 consists of 13 residues. Germline values: CDR1 SGHTA, CDR2 FQGNSA. Written as DNA, the CDR3 is TGTGCCAGCAATCAGGGGAACGACTATGGCTACACCTTC. Protein product: CASNQGNDYGYTF.

This chain connects TRBV6-1 to TRBJ2-7, with a weak D call TRBD1 (7 bases). Trimming pared 4 bases from V and 2 bases from J, leaving 15 bases between. The CDR3 spans 15 residues. In germline, CDR1 is MNHNS, CDR2 SASEGT. As DNA, the CDR3 is TGTGCCAGCAGTGCACAGGGGACTGGTGCCTACGAGCAGTACTTC. Translated: CASSAQGTGAYEQYF.

This clonotype was found a few times. This chain connects TRBV7-9 to TRBJ1-3; D is undetermined. Germline lookup yields CDR1 SEHNR and CDR2 FQNEAQ (reference sequence). This CDR3 spans 14 amino acids. Between the trimmed V and J ends, which lost 5 bases and 3 bases, there was a span of 11 bases. CDR3: CASSTRLHGNTIYF. CDR3 DNA: TGTGCCAGCAGCACCAGGCTCCATGGAAACACCATATATTTT.

There are a few counts of this clonotype. The CDR3 nucleotides are TGCAGTGCTAGAGACCGGACAGGGAAAAACACCTTC. Its translation: CSARDRTGKNTF. The chain employs TRBV20-1 and TRBJ1-2; TRBD1 matches at 8 bases. From germline, CDR1 is DFQATT and CDR2 SNEGSKA (reference sequence). This CDR3 is built from 12 residues. The J segment lost 12 bases and the V segment lost 0 bases, leaving 6 bases of the junction unmatched.

The chain joins TRBV27 to TRBJ1-2; 9 bases are shared with TRBD1. Germline loops: CDR1 MNHEY, CDR2 SMNVEV (reference sequence). V trimming: 4 bases; J trimming: 7 bases; junction bases outside the gene matches: 4. The CDR3 extends over 13 amino acids. The CDR3 sequence is CASSWTGVGGYTF. CDR3 nucleotide sequence: TGTGCCAGCAGTTGGACAGGGGTGGGTGGCTACACCTTC.

This clonotype was seen a handful of times. The chain couples TRBV5-1 to TRBJ2-7; D gene uncertain. With 4 bases removed from V and 3 bases from J, the gap between germline ends came to 14 bases. The CDR3 length is 14 residues. Germline lookup yields CDR1 SGHRS and CDR2 YFSETQ. The CDR3 region is CASSQGRLSYEQYF. CDR3 DNA sequence: TGCGCCAGCAGCCAAGGACGCCTAAGCTACGAGCAGTACTTC.